The source of this TCR beta chain is a study of brain metastases from non-small cell lung cancer. Measured with immunoSEQ multiplex PCR; TCRdb has only the in-frame clones, and not every one. In the table there are 500 to 850 clones, 89% of which are singletons. Study-wide findings and caveats: Paired brain metastases and primary tumors largely shared TCR repertoires. Brain metastases had lower T-cell infiltration than primary tumors. T-cell clones appeared expanded in around 60% of brain metastases relative to matched primary tumors.

Concerning this clone itself: Its antigen is as yet unknown.

V lost 2 bases, J lost 3 bases, and 9 bases stayed unmatched. Germline-derived CDR1 and CDR2 are SGHVT and SQSDAQ. The CDR3 extends over 16 amino acids. The gene calls are TRBV7-4 and TRBJ1-2, with 7 bases aligning to TRBD1. Sequencing was performed on primary lung tumor tissue. This sequence originates from a donor aged 40 or older with non-small cell lung cancer. CDR3 nucleotide sequence: TGTGCCAGCAGCTTAAAGTTGAGGGGGCGGGACTATGGCTACACCTTC. Protein product: CASSLKLRGRDYGYTF.